This is a list of T cell receptor beta chains from one sample in a study of T cell repertoires in cytomegalovirus infection. These TCRs' antigens remain unknown. TCRdb processed the reads anew with MiXCR; each CDR3 protein has one entry. The table lists about 890,000 distinct CDR3 sequences, around 31% of them singletons. Here the sequenced sample was cultured CD8+ T cells from PBMCs, taken from culture after CMV antigen stimulation. These TCRs come from a human donor in good health (CMV status not recorded). Some clones in this sample may be carry-over from other donors' samples. Each CDR3 is given with its conserved first and last residue. The order of the fields is V gene, J gene, D gene, clone size, CDR3 DNA, CDR3 protein. D genes are given only for firm matches. Some rows have no size entry. The others give once, few or many, or a class for an expanded clone.

V: TRBV7-6
J: TRBJ2-3
D: -
size: once
DNA: TGTGCCAGCACCTTGAGGGGGTGGGGCACAGATACGCAGTATTTT
CDR3: CASTLRGWGTDTQYF

V: TRBV7-2
J: TRBJ2-5
D: -
size: many
DNA: TGTGCCAGCAGCTTGAGCAGCCTGCGCCAAGAGACCCAGTACTTC
CDR3: CASSLSSLRQETQYF

V: TRBV4-1
J: TRBJ2-1
D: TRBD2
size: -
DNA: TGCGCCAGCAGCCAAGTTACCCTCCGGGGCGGGGGGCCTCACAATGAGCAGTTCTTC
CDR3: CASSQVTLRGGGPHNEQFF

V: TRBV10-3
J: TRBJ1-4
D: TRBD1
size: -
DNA: TGTGCCATCAGTCCCGACAGGGACGGTGAAAAACTGTTTTTT
CDR3: CAISPDRDGEKLFF

V: TRBV12-3/TRBV12-4
J: TRBJ2-1
D: -
size: -
DNA: TGTGCCAGCACCCTTGGAGGGGGGGCCTACAATGAGCAGTTCTTC
CDR3: CASTLGGGAYNEQFF

V: TRBV27
J: TRBJ1-6
D: -
size: once
DNA: TGTGCCAGCAGTTGGGGGGAGAATAATTCACCCCTCCACTTT
CDR3: CASSWGENNSPLHF

V: TRBV6-1
J: TRBJ1-1
D: -
size: -
DNA: TGTGCCAGCAGTGCCGCGGGAAACACTGAAGCTTTCTTT
CDR3: CASSAAGNTEAFF

V: TRBV27
J: TRBJ1-1
D: TRBD1
size: many
DNA: TGTGCCAGCAGCCTTACAGGGGGCGCCGAAGCTTTCTTT
CDR3: CASSLTGGAEAFF

V: TRBV12-3/TRBV12-4
J: TRBJ2-5
D: -
size: -
DNA: TGTGCCAGCGGGAGAGGGGTTGAGACCCAGTACTTC
CDR3: CASGRGVETQYF

V: TRBV4-1
J: TRBJ2-2
D: TRBD1
size: -
DNA: TGCGCCAGCAGCCACGGACAGGTGGACACCGGGGAGCTGTTTTTT
CDR3: CASSHGQVDTGELFF

V: TRBV6-5
J: TRBJ1-5
D: -
size: -
DNA: TGTGCCAGCAGTTACATGGGCGGTCAGCCCCAGCATTTT
CDR3: CASSYMGGQPQHF

V: TRBV12-3/TRBV12-4
J: TRBJ1-1
D: -
size: -
DNA: TGTGCCAGCAGCCTAAACCTCCCCACAGTGAACACTGAAGCTTTCTTT
CDR3: CASSLNLPTVNTEAFF

V: TRBV12-3/TRBV12-4
J: TRBJ2-2
D: -
size: many
DNA: TGTGCCAGCAGTCAAGCGGGTTCGGGGAACACCGGGGAGCTGTTTTTT
CDR3: CASSQAGSGNTGELFF

V: TRBV19
J: TRBJ2-1
D: -
size: few
DNA: TGTGCCAGTAGTATGGTCCTTCCTTCCTACAATGAGCAGTTCTTC
CDR3: CASSMVLPSYNEQFF

V: TRBV10-2
J: TRBJ2-1
D: -
size: -
DNA: TGCGCCAGCAGTGATCCGGGGCGTGAGCAGTTCTTC
CDR3: CASSDPGREQFF

V: TRBV6-5
J: TRBJ1-2
D: TRBD1
size: -
DNA: TGTGCCAGCGCCTCTGGGACAGCATATGGCTACACCTTC
CDR3: CASASGTAYGYTF

V: TRBV7-8
J: TRBJ1-5
D: -
size: many
DNA: TGTGCCAGCAGCGTTGACTGGAATAGCAATCAGCCCCAGCATTTT
CDR3: CASSVDWNSNQPQHF

V: TRBV6-5
J: TRBJ1-6
D: -
size: few
DNA: TGTGCCAGCAGTTCGGACAGCGACATATGGCGTTCACCCCTCCACTTT
CDR3: CASSSDSDIWRSPLHF

V: TRBV19
J: TRBJ1-2
D: TRBD1
size: few
DNA: TGTGCCAGTAGTCCCCGGGGACAGCTCCTAGTCTATGGCTACACCTTC
CDR3: CASSPRGQLLVYGYTF

V: TRBV10-3
J: TRBJ1-5
D: TRBD1
size: many
DNA: TGTGCCATCAGTGAGTCTGGACAGGGCAATCAGCCCCAGCATTTT
CDR3: CAISESGQGNQPQHF

V: TRBV7-6
J: TRBJ2-5
D: TRBD1
size: -
DNA: TGTGCCAGCAGCCCCGGGACAGGGGAGACCCAGTACTTC
CDR3: CASSPGTGETQYF

V: TRBV10-1
J: TRBJ1-1
D: -
size: -
DNA: TGCGCCAGCAGTGCCCCGGGGACCACTGAAGCTTTCTTT
CDR3: CASSAPGTTEAFF

V: TRBV7-2
J: TRBJ2-1
D: -
size: -
DNA: TGTGCCAACAGACGGGACATCTCCCCCGATGAGCAGTTCTTC
CDR3: CANRRDISPDEQFF

V: TRBV5-4
J: TRBJ2-3
D: -
size: few
DNA: TGTGCCAGCAATTTGGGATACAATGCAGATACGCAGTATTTT
CDR3: CASNLGYNADTQYF

V: TRBV27
J: TRBJ2-1
D: -
size: -
DNA: TGTGCCAGCAGTACAACGGACACCTTCGGGGAGCAGTTCTTC
CDR3: CASSTTDTFGEQFF

V: TRBV23-1
J: TRBJ1-3
D: TRBD1
size: once
DNA: TGCGCCAGCCAGTTGGGCGATGCTTGGACAGGAACTGGAAACACCATATATTTT
CDR3: CASQLGDAWTGTGNTIYF

V: TRBV7-9
J: TRBJ2-1
D: TRBD1
size: few
DNA: TGTGCCAGCAACCAGGTTCGGGACAGGCTTTACAATGAGCAGTTCTTC
CDR3: CASNQVRDRLYNEQFF

V: TRBV29-1
J: TRBJ1-2
D: -
size: once
DNA: TGCAGCGTTGAGTTGGGGGCTGGGGGCTACACCTTC
CDR3: CSVELGAGGYTF

V: TRBV6-5
J: TRBJ1-2
D: TRBD1
size: -
DNA: TGTGCCAGCAGTCCTCCCGGACAGGGGGAATTCTATGGCTACACCTTC
CDR3: CASSPPGQGEFYGYTF

V: TRBV20-1
J: TRBJ2-3
D: TRBD2
size: once
DNA: TGCAGTGCTAGAGATCTCGGCGGGACTAGAAGGGCAGATACGCAGTATTTT
CDR3: CSARDLGGTRRADTQYF

V: TRBV7-3
J: TRBJ2-5
D: TRBD2
size: few
DNA: TGTGCCAGCAGCTTCTTTAGCGGGGGGACTCAAGAGACCCAGTACTTC
CDR3: CASSFFSGGTQETQYF

V: TRBV27
J: TRBJ1-2
D: -
size: -
DNA: TGTGCCAGCAGTTTAGGGCAGAAATATGGCTACACCTTC
CDR3: CASSLGQKYGYTF

V: TRBV7-2
J: TRBJ2-5
D: -
size: many
DNA: TGTGCCAGCAGCCAACGAGGCTGGGACAAAGAGACCCAGTACTTC
CDR3: CASSQRGWDKETQYF

V: TRBV19
J: TRBJ1-1
D: -
size: -
DNA: TGTGCCAGTAGTAACCTTCCAGGGGTGAACACTGAAGCTTTCTTT
CDR3: CASSNLPGVNTEAFF

V: TRBV5-1
J: TRBJ2-1
D: -
size: few
DNA: TGCGCCAGCAGCTTAGGAGACGACGATGAGCAGTTCTTC
CDR3: CASSLGDDDEQFF

V: TRBV6-2/TRBV6-3
J: TRBJ1-1
D: -
size: few
DNA: TGTGCCAGCAGTTACGACACCATGAACACTGAAGCTTTCTTT
CDR3: CASSYDTMNTEAFF

V: TRBV11-2
J: TRBJ2-1
D: -
size: few
DNA: TGTGCCAGCAGCTTAGAAAGTAGTCAGGCCTATGAGCAGTTCTTC
CDR3: CASSLESSQAYEQFF

V: TRBV20-1
J: TRBJ1-2
D: TRBD1
size: -
DNA: TGCAGTGCTAGAGATCTGGACAGGGCCTCTAACTATGGCTACACCTTC
CDR3: CSARDLDRASNYGYTF

V: TRBV12-3/TRBV12-4
J: TRBJ2-7
D: -
size: -
DNA: TGTGCCAGCAGTTTTTCATGGGACGTGACCTACGAGCAGTACTTC
CDR3: CASSFSWDVTYEQYF

V: TRBV10-3
J: TRBJ1-2
D: TRBD1
size: -
DNA: TGTGCCATCAGTGGCCCGGACAGGGACCATGGCTACACCTTC
CDR3: CAISGPDRDHGYTF

V: TRBV9
J: TRBJ2-5
D: -
size: -
DNA: TGTGCCAGCAGCCATCACCCTTCAGGAGACTATCGAGAGACCCAGTACTTC
CDR3: CASSHHPSGDYRETQYF

V: TRBV4-2
J: TRBJ1-1
D: -
size: many
DNA: TGTGCCAGCAGCCAAGATCTTCTGACCGGGGGTGGTGAAGCTTTCTTT
CDR3: CASSQDLLTGGGEAFF

V: TRBV6-4
J: TRBJ1-1
D: -
size: once
DNA: TGTGCCAGCAGGGAGGAGGCAGGGAACACTGAAGCTTTCTTT
CDR3: CASREEAGNTEAFF

V: TRBV12-3/TRBV12-4
J: TRBJ2-3
D: TRBD2
size: many
DNA: TGTGCCAGCAGTTTAGCGACTTTAATTAGCGGGGAAGACACAGATACGCAGTATTTT
CDR3: CASSLATLISGEDTDTQYF

V: TRBV3-1
J: TRBJ2-6
D: -
size: -
DNA: TGTGCCAGCAGCCAATCCAGGAGCTCTGGGGCCAACGTCCTGACTTTC
CDR3: CASSQSRSSGANVLTF

V: TRBV12-3/TRBV12-4
J: TRBJ2-6
D: TRBD1
size: -
DNA: TGTGCCAGCAGTCCGCCCTGGACAGGGGGCGCATCGTTGCGGACCTCTGGGGCCAACGTCCTGACTTTC
CDR3: CASSPPWTGGASLRTSGANVLTF

V: TRBV5-6
J: TRBJ2-3
D: -
size: few
DNA: TGTGCCAGCAGCTTGTGGACTCCCCTAAGAGATACGCAGTATTTT
CDR3: CASSLWTPLRDTQYF

V: TRBV7-6
J: TRBJ1-1
D: -
size: -
DNA: TGTGCCGGCAGCCCTCTCACCAGGGACACTGAAGCTTTCTTT
CDR3: CAGSPLTRDTEAFF

V: TRBV11-3
J: TRBJ2-5
D: -
size: -
DNA: TGTGCCAGCAGCTTATATGCTGGGACCCAGTACTTC
CDR3: CASSLYAGTQYF

V: TRBV12-3/TRBV12-4
J: TRBJ1-2
D: -
size: -
DNA: TGTGCCAGCGCCGTTGCCTATGGCTACACCTTC
CDR3: CASAVAYGYTF

V: TRBV13
J: TRBJ1-5
D: -
size: -
DNA: TGTGCCAGCAGCTCGAGCGGGCAAGGCAATCAGCCCCAGCATTTT
CDR3: CASSSSGQGNQPQHF

V: TRBV28
J: TRBJ1-3
D: -
size: few
DNA: TGTGCCAGCAGTTTATCCGGACAGTATTACTCTGGAAACACCATATATTTT
CDR3: CASSLSGQYYSGNTIYF

V: TRBV7-2
J: TRBJ2-5
D: TRBD1
size: many
DNA: TGTGCCAGCAGCTCGACAGGGGAAGAGACCCAGTACTTC
CDR3: CASSSTGEETQYF

V: TRBV7-6
J: TRBJ1-2
D: -
size: few
DNA: TGTGCCAGCAGCCAGAACGGACCCAACTATGGCTACACCTTC
CDR3: CASSQNGPNYGYTF

V: TRBV7-6
J: TRBJ2-2
D: -
size: many
DNA: TGTGCCAGTTTGAAAGCCGGGGAGCTGTTTTTT
CDR3: CASLKAGELFF